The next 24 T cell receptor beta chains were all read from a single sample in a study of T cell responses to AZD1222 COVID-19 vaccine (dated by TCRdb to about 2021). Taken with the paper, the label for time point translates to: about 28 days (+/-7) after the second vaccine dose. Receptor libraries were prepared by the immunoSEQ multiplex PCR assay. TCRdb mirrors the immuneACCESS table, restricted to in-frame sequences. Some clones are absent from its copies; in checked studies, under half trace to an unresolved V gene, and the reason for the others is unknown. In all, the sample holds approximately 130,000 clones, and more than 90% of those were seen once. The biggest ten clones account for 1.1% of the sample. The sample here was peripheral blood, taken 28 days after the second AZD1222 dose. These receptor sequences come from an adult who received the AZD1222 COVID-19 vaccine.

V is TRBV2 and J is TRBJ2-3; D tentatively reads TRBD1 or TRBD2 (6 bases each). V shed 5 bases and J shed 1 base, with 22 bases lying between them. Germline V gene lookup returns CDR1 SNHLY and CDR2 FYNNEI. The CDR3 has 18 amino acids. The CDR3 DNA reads TGTGCCAGCAGTATCTCTGTGGGGCGGAGGGGGGGCACAGATACGCAGTATTTT. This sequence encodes CASSISVGRRGGTDTQYF.

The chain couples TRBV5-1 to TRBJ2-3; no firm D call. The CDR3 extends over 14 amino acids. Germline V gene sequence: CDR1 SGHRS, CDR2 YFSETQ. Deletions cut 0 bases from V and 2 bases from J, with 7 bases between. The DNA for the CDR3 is TGCGCCAGCAGCTTGGAGTACCCCACAGATACGCAGTATTTT. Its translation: CASSLEYPTDTQYF.

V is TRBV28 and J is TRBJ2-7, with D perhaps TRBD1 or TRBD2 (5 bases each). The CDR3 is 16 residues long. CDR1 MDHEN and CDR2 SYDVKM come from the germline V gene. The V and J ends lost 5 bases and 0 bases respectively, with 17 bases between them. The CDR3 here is CASSGASNYYSYEQYF. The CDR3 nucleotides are TGTGCCAGCAGTGGGGCTAGCAACTACTACTCCTACGAGCAGTACTTC.

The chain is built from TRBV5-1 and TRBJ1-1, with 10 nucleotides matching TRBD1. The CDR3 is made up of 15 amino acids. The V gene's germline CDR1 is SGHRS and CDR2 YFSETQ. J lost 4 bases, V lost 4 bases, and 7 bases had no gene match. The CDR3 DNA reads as TGCGCCAGCAGCGAGACAGGGGGCACCGGCACTGAAGCTTTCTTT. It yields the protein CASSETGGTGTEAFF.

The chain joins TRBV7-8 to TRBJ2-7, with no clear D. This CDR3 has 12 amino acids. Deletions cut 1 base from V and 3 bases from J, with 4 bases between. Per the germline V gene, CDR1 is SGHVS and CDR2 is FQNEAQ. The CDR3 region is CASSLGDYEQYF. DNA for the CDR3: TGTGCCAGCAGCTTAGGGGACTACGAGCAGTACTTC.

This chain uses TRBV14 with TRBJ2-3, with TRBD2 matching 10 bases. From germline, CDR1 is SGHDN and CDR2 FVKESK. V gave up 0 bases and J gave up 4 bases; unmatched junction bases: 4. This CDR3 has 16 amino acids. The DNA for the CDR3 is TGTGCCAGCAGCCAAGATGTAGCGGGAGGCCCAGATACGCAGTATTTT. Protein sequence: CASSQDVAGGPDTQYF.

The CDR3, as DNA: TGTGCCAGTAGTATGTCAGGGGAGACTGGAAACACCATATATTTT. Its translation is CASSMSGETGNTIYF. The chain couples TRBV19 to TRBJ1-3; possibly TRBD1 for D (6 bases). The V gene lost 3 bases and the J gene lost 2 bases, with 11 bases spanning the gap. This CDR3 contains 15 residues. Germline CDR1 reads LNHDA; CDR2 reads SQIVND (reference sequence).

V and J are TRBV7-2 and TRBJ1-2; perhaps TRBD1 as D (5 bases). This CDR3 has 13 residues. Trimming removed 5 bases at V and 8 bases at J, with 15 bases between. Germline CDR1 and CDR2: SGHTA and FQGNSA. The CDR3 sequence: CASSVLGANGYTF. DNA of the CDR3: TGTGCCAGCAGCGTCCTCGGGGCTAACGGCTACACCTTC.

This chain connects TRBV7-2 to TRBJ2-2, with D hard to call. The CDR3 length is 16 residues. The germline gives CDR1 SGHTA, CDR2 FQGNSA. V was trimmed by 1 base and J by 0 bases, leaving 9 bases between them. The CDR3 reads CASSLGRGPNTGELFF. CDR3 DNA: TGTGCCAGCAGCTTAGGGCGCGGTCCGAACACCGGGGAGCTGTTTTTT. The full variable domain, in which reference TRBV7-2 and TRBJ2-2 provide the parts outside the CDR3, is GAGVSQSPSNKVTEKGKDVELRCDPISGHTALYWYRQSLGQGLEFLIYFQGNSAPDKSGLPSDRFSAERTGGSVSTLTIQRTQQEDSAVYLCASSLGRGPNTGELFFGEGSRLTVL.

The CDR3 protein is CASRKSGQGIEQFF. The CDR3 DNA follows: TGTGCCAGTAGGAAATCGGGACAGGGGATTGAGCAGTTCTTC. The gene calls are TRBV19 and TRBJ2-1; 10 bases line up with TRBD1. Per the germline V gene, CDR1 is LNHDA and CDR2 is SQIVND (reference sequence). The CDR3 contains 14 residues. V gave up 6 bases and J gave up 9 bases; unmatched junction bases: 8.

The CDR3 DNA sequence: TGTGCCAGCAGTGAAATAAGCAGGGGAGAAAAACTGTTTTTT. This sequence encodes CASSEISRGEKLFF. V usage is TRBV6-1 and J usage is TRBJ1-4, with TRBD1 as a possible D gene (6 bases). This CDR3 has 14 residues. Looked up from germline, CDR1 is MNHNS and CDR2 is SASEGT. The V gene lost 2 bases and the J gene lost 8 bases, with 12 bases spanning the gap.

CDR3: CAWSARGSKNIQYF. In DNA form, the CDR3 reads TGTGCCTGGAGTGCACGCGGCAGCAAAAACATTCAGTACTTC. J is TRBJ2-4 and V is TRBV30; D is unresolved. Per germline, CDR1 GTSNPN and CDR2 SVGIG (reference sequence). The CDR3 is made up of 14 amino acids. Trimming removed 1 base at V and 3 bases at J, with 10 bases between.

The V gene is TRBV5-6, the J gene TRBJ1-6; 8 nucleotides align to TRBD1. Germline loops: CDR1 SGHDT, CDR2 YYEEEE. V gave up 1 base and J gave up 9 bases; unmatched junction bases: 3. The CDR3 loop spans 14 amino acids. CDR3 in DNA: TGTGCCAGCAGCTTGAGTCAGGGGGCTTCACCCCTCCACTTT. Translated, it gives CASSLSQGASPLHF.

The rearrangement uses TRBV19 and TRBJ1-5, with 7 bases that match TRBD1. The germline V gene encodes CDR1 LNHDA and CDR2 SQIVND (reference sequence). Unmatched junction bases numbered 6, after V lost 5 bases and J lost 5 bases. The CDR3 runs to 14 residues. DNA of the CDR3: TGTGCCAGTAGTGAATCAGGGGGTGATCAGCCCCAGCATTTT. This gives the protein CASSESGGDQPQHF.

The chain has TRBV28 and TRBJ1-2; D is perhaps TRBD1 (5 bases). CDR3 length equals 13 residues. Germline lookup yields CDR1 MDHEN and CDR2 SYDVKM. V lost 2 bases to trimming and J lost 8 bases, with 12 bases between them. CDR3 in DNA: TGTGCCAGCAGTTTAGGCCTCCGGGGCGGCTACACCTTC. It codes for CASSLGLRGGYTF.

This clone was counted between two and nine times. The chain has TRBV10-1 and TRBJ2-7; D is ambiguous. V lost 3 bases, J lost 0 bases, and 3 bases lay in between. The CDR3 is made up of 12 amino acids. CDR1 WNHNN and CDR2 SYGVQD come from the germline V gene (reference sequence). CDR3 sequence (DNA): TGCGCCAGCAGTGACAGCTCCTACGAGCAGTACTTC. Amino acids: CASSDSSYEQYF.

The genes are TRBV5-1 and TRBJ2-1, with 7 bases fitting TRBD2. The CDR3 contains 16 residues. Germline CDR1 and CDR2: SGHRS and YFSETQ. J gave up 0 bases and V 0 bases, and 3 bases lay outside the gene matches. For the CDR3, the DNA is TGCGCCAGCAGCTTGGCGGCTAGCGGCTCCTACAATGAGCAGTTCTTC. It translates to CASSLAASGSYNEQFF. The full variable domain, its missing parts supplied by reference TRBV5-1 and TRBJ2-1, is KAGVTQTPRYLIKTRGQQVTLSCSPISGHRSVSWYQQTPGQGLQFLFEYFSETQRNKGNFPGRFSGRQFSNSRSEMNVSTLELGDSALYLCASSLAASGSYNEQFFGPGTRLTVL.

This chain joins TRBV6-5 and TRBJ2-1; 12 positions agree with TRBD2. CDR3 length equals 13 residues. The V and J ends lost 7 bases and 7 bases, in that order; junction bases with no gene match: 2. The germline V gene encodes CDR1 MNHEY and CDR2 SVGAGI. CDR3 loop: CASIGTSGNEQFF. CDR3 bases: TGTGCCAGCATAGGGACTAGCGGGAATGAGCAGTTCTTC.

The CDR3 DNA is TGTGCCACCTCGCGGGGGGGGCCACGTGGAGAGACCCAGTACTTC. Translated: CATSRGGPRGETQYF. The rearrangement uses TRBV6-5 and TRBJ2-5, with TRBD2 matching over 9 bases. The V gene end was trimmed by 10 bases and the J gene end by 4 bases; junction bases not matched to a gene: 13. Germline values: CDR1 MNHEY, CDR2 SVGAGI. This CDR3 region has 15 residues.

The CDR3 bases are TGTGCCAGCAGCCAGTCTGGGGGAGGCGATGAGCAGTTCTTC. This encodes CASSQSGGGDEQFF. This chain uses TRBV3-1 (or the pseudogene TRBV3-2) with TRBJ2-1; a possible D gene is TRBD2 (6 bases). The germline gives CDR1 LGHDT, CDR2 YNNKEL (reference sequence). Trimming removed 3 bases at V and 8 bases at J, with 14 bases between. The CDR3 consists of 14 residues.

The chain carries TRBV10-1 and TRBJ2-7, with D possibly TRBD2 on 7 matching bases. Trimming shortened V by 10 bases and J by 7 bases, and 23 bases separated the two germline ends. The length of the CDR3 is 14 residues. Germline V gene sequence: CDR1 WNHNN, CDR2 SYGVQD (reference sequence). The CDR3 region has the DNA TGCGCCACCAACCAGGCGGGGGCCGGTCGGGAGCAGTACTTC. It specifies CATNQAGAGREQYF.

CDR3 sequence (DNA): TGTGCCAGCAGCGGGGCGACGAGCCAGCCCCAGCATTTT. This translates into CASSGATSQPQHF. The chain combines TRBV6-2 or TRBV6-3 with TRBJ1-5; possible D gene TRBD1, 5 bases. The length of the CDR3 is 13 residues. The ends were cut back, 6 bases at V and 7 bases at J, with 13 bases in the middle. Germline V gene data show CDR1 as MNHEY and CDR2 as SVGEGT.

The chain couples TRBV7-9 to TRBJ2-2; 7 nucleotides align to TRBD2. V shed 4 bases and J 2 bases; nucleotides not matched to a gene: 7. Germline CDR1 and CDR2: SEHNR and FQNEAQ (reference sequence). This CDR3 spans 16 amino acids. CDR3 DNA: TGTGCCAGCAGCTGGACTAGAGCAATCAACACCGGGGAGCTGTTTTTT. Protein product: CASSWTRAINTGELFF.

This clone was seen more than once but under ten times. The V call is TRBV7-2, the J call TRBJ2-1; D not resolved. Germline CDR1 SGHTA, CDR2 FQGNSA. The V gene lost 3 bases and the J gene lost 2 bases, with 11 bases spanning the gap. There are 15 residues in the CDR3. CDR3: CASSFQPSTYNEQFF. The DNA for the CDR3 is TGTGCCAGCAGCTTTCAGCCCTCCACCTACAATGAGCAGTTCTTC.